The rows below give T cell receptor beta chains drawn from one sample of a study of HIV-infected patients and healthy controls. One entry per CDR3 protein results from TCRdb running MiXCR on the 5' RACE reads. This table holds over 15,000 distinct CDR3 sequences, around 5.5% found once. Sequenced input: blood. All receptors derive from an adult in good health. Each CDR3 is given with its conserved first and last residue. A D gene is named only where the DNA matches it firmly. A clone size is listed for some rows: how often the clone was seen (once, few, many), or a class if it is expanded.

14,NA,few,TRBJ1-3,TRBV19,CASRKPSSGNTIYF,TGTGCCAGTCGCAAGCCTAGCTCTGGAAACACCATATATTTT
14,NA,NA,TRBJ2-7,TRBV6-2/TRBV6-3,CASSYSSSSYEQYF,TGTGCCAGCAGTTACTCGAGCAGCTCCTACGAGCAGTACTTC
10,NA,many,TRBJ2-5,TRBV29-1,CSVGQETQYF,TGCAGCGTCGGCCAAGAGACCCAGTACTTC
13,NA,NA,TRBJ1-2,TRBV19,CASSTIGQGGYTF,TGTGCCAGTAGCACCATCGGGCAGGGTGGCTACACCTTC
13,NA,NA,TRBJ1-1,TRBV5-1,CASSLDDVAEAFF,TGCGCCAGCAGCTTGGATGATGTGGCTGAAGCTTTCTTT
18,TRBD1,medium-sized,TRBJ1-5,TRBV18,CASSLQPTTGASNQPQHF,TGTGCCAGCTCACTACAACCAACAACAGGGGCCAGCAATCAGCCCCAGCATTTT
11,NA,many,TRBJ1-2,TRBV12-3/TRBV12-4,CASSSADGYTF,TGTGCCAGCAGCTCGGCGGATGGCTACACCTTC
15,NA,many,TRBJ1-5,TRBV5-6,CASSLAGGRRQPQHF,TGTGCCAGCAGCTTGGCTGGGGGAAGGCGTCAGCCCCAGCATTTT
16,NA,many,TRBJ2-3,TRBV4-1,CASSHPSATYRDTQYF,TGCGCCAGCAGCCACCCCTCGGCGACCTATCGAGATACGCAGTATTTT
18,NA,medium-sized,TRBJ1-4,TRBV28,CASSLYSGNYATNEKLFF,TGTGCCAGCAGTTTGTATTCGGGAAACTATGCAACTAATGAAAAACTGTTTTTT
14,NA,NA,TRBJ2-3,TRBV12-3/TRBV12-4,CASTLWGPTDTQYF,TGTGCCAGCACTTTATGGGGCCCCACAGATACGCAGTATTTT
12,TRBD1,many,TRBJ2-5,TRBV20-1,CSAQGVGETQYF,TGCAGTGCACAGGGGGTCGGAGAGACCCAGTACTTC
15,NA,NA,TRBJ2-2,TRBV5-1,CASSFQPSITGELFF,TGCGCCAGCAGTTTTCAACCCTCTATCACCGGGGAGCTGTTTTTT
16,TRBD1,many,TRBJ2-3,TRBV6-4,CASSDPGQGVVDTQYF,TGTGCCAGCAGCGATCCGGGACAGGGGGTAGTAGATACGCAGTATTTT
15,NA,many,TRBJ2-5,TRBV25-1,CASSDYRIEAETQYF,TGTGCCAGCAGTGATTATAGAATCGAGGCGGAGACCCAGTACTTC
16,NA,few,TRBJ1-1,TRBV7-3,CASSPAATLRGTEAFF,TGTGCCAGCAGCCCCGCGGCCACCTTAAGGGGAACTGAAGCTTTCTTT
18,TRBD1,many,TRBJ2-4,TRBV12-3/TRBV12-4,CASSFDPGQGIFVNIQYF,TGTGCCAGCAGTTTCGACCCGGGACAGGGGATTTTTGTGAACATTCAGTACTTC
16,NA,many,TRBJ1-1,TRBV20-1,CSARDRGRGPNTEAFF,TGCAGTGCTAGAGATCGGGGTCGGGGCCCAAACACTGAAGCTTTCTTT
14,NA,NA,TRBJ1-1,TRBV14,CASSYLVGGNGAFF,TGTGCCAGCAGCTACTTAGTGGGGGGAAATGGAGCTTTCTTT
15,NA,medium-sized,TRBJ1-5,TRBV7-8,CASSLAPTGIWPQHF,TGTGCCAGCAGCTTAGCGCCGACAGGCATTTGGCCCCAGCATTTT
13,NA,many,TRBJ2-7,TRBV11-3,CASSLAVSYEQYF,TGTGCCAGCAGCTTGGCGGTGTCCTACGAGCAGTACTTC
15,TRBD2,many,TRBJ2-7,TRBV25-1,CASNPAGTSGNEQYF,TGTGCCAGCAATCCCGCCGGGACTAGCGGGAACGAGCAGTACTTC
13,NA,medium-sized,TRBJ2-5,TRBV7-2,CASSGGPRETQYF,TGTGCCAGCAGCGGCGGGCCGCGAGAGACCCAGTACTTC
14,NA,many,TRBJ1-1,TRBV29-1,CSVDEGRGYTEAFF,TGCAGCGTTGATGAAGGCCGGGGTTACACTGAAGCTTTCTTT
13,TRBD2,many,TRBJ2-5,TRBV5-4,CASSLGGGETQYF,TGTGCCAGCAGCTTAGGCGGGGGGGAGACCCAGTACTTC
14,NA,medium-sized,TRBJ1-1,TRBV5-4,CASSLGGGNTEAFF,TGTGCCAGCAGCTTGGGCGGGGGGAACACTGAAGCTTTCTTT
15,TRBD1,many,TRBJ1-5,TRBV27,CASSSIPGQYQPQHF,TGTGCCAGCAGTTCCATCCCGGGACAGTATCAGCCCCAGCATTTT
15,TRBD2,many,TRBJ2-3,TRBV6-5,CASSYIAGGPDTQYF,TGTGCCAGCAGTTACATAGCGGGGGGGCCAGATACGCAGTATTTT
15,TRBD1,NA,TRBJ1-5,TRBV6-6,CASKDRGGLGQPQHF,TGTGCCAGCAAGGACAGGGGGGGGCTTGGTCAGCCCCAGCATTTT
20,TRBD2,NA,TRBJ2-3,TRBV12-3/TRBV12-4,CASSLRFLIIGGRSTDTQYF,TGTGCCAGCAGTTTAAGATTTCTTATTATCGGGGGGAGGTCAACAGATACGCAGTATTTT
15,NA,medium-sized,TRBJ1-5,TRBV2,CASSPIRQFNQPQHF,TGTGCCAGCAGTCCCATCCGACAGTTTAATCAGCCCCAGCATTTT
13,TRBD2,medium-sized,TRBJ2-7,TRBV6-5,CASSRDYSYEQYF,TGTGCCAGCAGCCGGGACTACTCCTACGAGCAGTACTTC
11,NA,NA,TRBJ2-5,TRBV5-4,CASSSLETQYF,TGTGCCAGCAGCTCCCTTGAGACCCAGTACTTC
15,NA,many,TRBJ1-4,TRBV7-2,CASSLQSSHNEKLFF,TGTGCCAGCAGCTTACAGAGCAGTCACAATGAAAAACTGTTTTTT
11,TRBD2,many,TRBJ2-1,TRBV3-1,CASRTGGEQFF,TGTGCCAGCAGGACGGGGGGGGAGCAGTTCTTC
15,NA,many,TRBJ1-1,TRBV6-2/TRBV6-3,CASTNSARGYTEAFF,TGTGCCAGCACCAACTCGGCCCGGGGGTACACTGAAGCTTTCTTT
18,NA,medium-sized,TRBJ1-4,TRBV5-1,CASSPRVGALHTNEKLFF,TGCGCCAGCAGCCCCCGTGTTGGAGCTCTCCATACTAATGAAAAACTGTTTTTT
15,NA,NA,TRBJ2-2,TRBV7-6,CASSPPTEIAGELFF,TGTGCCAGCAGCCCACCGACAGAGATCGCCGGGGAGCTGTTTTTT
15,TRBD2,many,TRBJ2-5,TRBV11-2,CASSPGLAGKETQYF,TGTGCCAGCAGCCCGGGACTAGCGGGTAAAGAGACCCAGTACTTC
16,TRBD1,many,TRBJ1-5,TRBV6-6,CASSRLTGESNQPQHF,TGTGCCAGCAGTCGTCTGACAGGGGAAAGCAATCAGCCCCAGCATTTT
17,TRBD2,medium-sized,TRBJ2-4,TRBV11-2,CASSLVRGGREPVIQYF,TGTGCCAGCAGCTTAGTTCGCGGGGGGCGCGAGCCGGTGATTCAGTACTTC